This TCR beta chain was identified in a study of CD4 T cells in relation to SARS-CoV-2 and coronaviruses. Study-wide context: TCR beta CDR3s were sequenced after approximately ten-day antigen culture of PBMCs. Two subjects were Hispanic; patients were roughly 8 males and a handful of females.

Repertoires were generated with immunoSEQ multiplex PCR, while TCRdb's copy carries only in-frame clones and drops some. The table lists 30,000 to 40,000 clones, 60% to 80% of them singletons. CDR3 length: 13 residues. Germline V CDR1 and CDR2: MGHRA, YSYEKL. V dropped 6 bases and J dropped 6; count of bases not matched to a gene: 8. Turning to this clone: The antigen is unknown.

This receptor was identified in an adult with COVID-19. The chain carries TRBV4-1 and TRBJ2-7, with TRBD2 identical over 7 bases. Sequencing input: memory CD4+ T cells from PBMCs, cultured in vitro. Here the CDR3 reads CASRPPGGGEQYF. CDR3 bases: TGCGCCAGCAGACCTCCGGGCGGGGGCGAGCAGTACTTC.